This T cell receptor (beta chain) was captured by sequencing in a study of blood T cell repertoires in COVID-19. Overall study: Whether acute or convalescent, the COVID-19 samples came from the United States, Italy and Spain. From T cells, B-cell-depleted T cells, or PBMCs came the material, which was cDNA or gDNA.

V shed 0 bases and J 2 bases; nucleotides not matched to a gene: 5. Germline loops: CDR1 SGDLS, CDR2 YYNGEE. The CDR3 covers 16 residues. Under the authors' procedure: Reference gene primers were amplified, and this amplification served to estimate nucleated cell counts. The repertoire was sequenced with immunoSEQ multiplex PCR; TCRdb's copy has only in-frame clones and lacks some. V, J and clone size are those of that table, while D and trimming were read from the DNA. The sample includes approximately 100,000 clones, approximately 80% of them seen just once. This receptor was taken from a woman of 80 years or more with active or convalescent COVID-19. The sequenced sample consisted of peripheral blood. The genes are TRBV9 and TRBJ2-5; TRBD2 matches 9 bases. CDR3 residues: CASSVGSGGSQETQYF. CDR3 in DNA: TGTGCCAGCAGCGTAGGAAGCGGGGGGTCACAAGAGACCCAGTACTTC.